The present T cell receptor beta chain was sequenced within a study of T cell responses to AZD1222 COVID-19 vaccine. V gave up 4 bases and J gave up 6 bases; unmatched junction bases: 15. This CDR3 contains 17 residues. Germline CDR1 and CDR2: MNHEY and SVGEGT. Turning to this clone: Its antigen is as yet unknown.

Some clones are missing from TCRdb's copy, which holds only in-frame ones; the method was immunoSEQ multiplex PCR. The repertoire has more than 85,000 clones, around 82% of them found once; the top ten carry about 4.6%. Study-wide findings and caveats: Donors were largely white British and mainly female; clonal diversity was possibly underestimated.

The TCR originated in an adult in good health. The sequenced sample was peripheral blood, obtained on day 0 of AZD1222 vaccination. The chain combines TRBV6-2 or TRBV6-3 with TRBJ2-1, with 7 bases that match TRBD2. DNA of the CDR3: TGTGCCAGCAGTTCCCTCTTTTGGGCGGGAGAACGCAATGAGCAGTTCTTC. Amino acid sequence: CASSSLFWAGERNEQFF.